There are many counts of the clone carrying this T cell receptor (beta chain). At one of its ends the junction is not consistent with the germline gene, which may arise from a read error. The sample originates from a study of regulatory T cells in long-lasting Graves disease. This CDR3 has 14 residues. Per germline, CDR1 MNHEY and CDR2 SMNVEV (reference sequence). Arm-PCR of CDR3 regions and iRepertoire HTBI primers were the basis on which TCR beta libraries were built. TCRdb passed the multiplex PCR reads through MiXCR, listing each CDR3 protein once. The table shows roughly 610,000 distinct CDR3 sequences, with about 16% occurring only once. The time point is: newly diagnosed GD, antithyroid drugs for less than 3 months. With RNA extracted from PBMCs as input, the TCR library was made. A further study also used this sample, focusing on T cells in Graves' hyperthyroidism and ophthalmopathy.

The specimen comprised peripheral blood mononuclear cells (PBMCs), sampled at new diagnosis, from a patient treated with antithyroid drugs. This TCR was sampled from a woman aged 25 to 39 with Graves disease. The chain links TRBV27 to TRBJ1-1, with 9 bases that match TRBD1. This CDR3 reads CASSFTGGNTEAFF. The CDR3 DNA is TGCGCCAGCAGCTTCACAGGGGGCAACACTGAAGCTTTCTTT.